Given below is one T cell receptor beta chain in context. The sample belongs to a study of control samples from healthy donors and cancer patients. Libraries were prepared by immunoSEQ multiplex PCR; TCRdb keeps only in-frame clonotypes and omits some of them. The sample yields about 34,000 clones, 70% to 90% seen once. This receptor was identified in a middle-aged woman with lung cancer. Sequencing was performed on PBMCs.

The CDR3 region has the DNA TGTGCCTGGAGTGGGGGTGCCGGGAGCTCTGAAGCTTTCTTT. Amino acids: CAWSGGAGSSEAFF. The chain has TRBV30 and TRBJ1-1; D uncertain. The V gene lost 1 base and the J gene lost 6 bases, with 15 bases spanning the gap. The CDR3 has 14 residues. Germline CDR1 GTSNPN, CDR2 SVGIG (reference sequence).